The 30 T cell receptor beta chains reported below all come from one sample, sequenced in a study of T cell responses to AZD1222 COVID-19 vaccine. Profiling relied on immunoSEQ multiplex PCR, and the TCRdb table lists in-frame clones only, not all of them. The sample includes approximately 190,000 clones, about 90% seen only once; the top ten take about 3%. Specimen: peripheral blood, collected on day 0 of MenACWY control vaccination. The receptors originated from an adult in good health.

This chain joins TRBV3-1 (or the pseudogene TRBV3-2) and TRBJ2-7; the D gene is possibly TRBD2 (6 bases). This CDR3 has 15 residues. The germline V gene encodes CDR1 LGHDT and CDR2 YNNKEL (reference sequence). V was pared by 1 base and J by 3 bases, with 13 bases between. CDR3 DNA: TGTGCCAGCAGCCAAGGGAGGGGTTTTAACTACGAGCAGTACTTC. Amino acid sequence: CASSQGRGFNYEQYF.

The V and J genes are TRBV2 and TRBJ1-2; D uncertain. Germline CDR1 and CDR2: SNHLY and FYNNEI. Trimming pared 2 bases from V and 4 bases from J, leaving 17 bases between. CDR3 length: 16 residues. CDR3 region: CASSETLGSLVYGYTF. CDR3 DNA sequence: TGTGCCAGCAGTGAAACCCTGGGCAGTTTAGTCTATGGCTACACCTTC.

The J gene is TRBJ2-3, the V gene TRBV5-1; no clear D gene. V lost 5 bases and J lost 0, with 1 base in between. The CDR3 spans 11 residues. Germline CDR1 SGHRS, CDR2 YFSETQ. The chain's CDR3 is CASSSTDTQYF. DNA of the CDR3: TGCGCCAGCAGTAGCACAGATACGCAGTATTTT.

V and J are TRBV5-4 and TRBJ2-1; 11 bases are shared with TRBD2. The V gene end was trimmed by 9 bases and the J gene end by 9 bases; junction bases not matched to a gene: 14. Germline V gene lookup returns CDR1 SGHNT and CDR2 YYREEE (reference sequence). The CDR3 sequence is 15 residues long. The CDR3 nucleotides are TGTGCCACCCGACTAGCGGGACAACGGGTTCTTGAGCAGTTCTTC. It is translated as CATRLAGQRVLEQFF.

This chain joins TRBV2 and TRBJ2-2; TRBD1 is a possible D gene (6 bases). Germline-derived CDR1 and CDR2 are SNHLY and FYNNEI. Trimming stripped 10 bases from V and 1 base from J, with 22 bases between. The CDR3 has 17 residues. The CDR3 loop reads CATDTDGTPVNTGELFF. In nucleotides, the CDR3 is TGTGCCACCGACACGGATGGGACACCAGTGAACACCGGGGAGCTGTTTTTT. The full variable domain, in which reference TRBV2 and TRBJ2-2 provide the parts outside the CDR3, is EPEVTQTPSHQVTQMGQEVILRCVPISNHLYFYWYRQILGQKVEFLVSFYNNEISEKSEIFDDQFSVERPDGSNFTLKIRSTKLEDSAMYFCATDTDGTPVNTGELFFGEGSRLTVL.

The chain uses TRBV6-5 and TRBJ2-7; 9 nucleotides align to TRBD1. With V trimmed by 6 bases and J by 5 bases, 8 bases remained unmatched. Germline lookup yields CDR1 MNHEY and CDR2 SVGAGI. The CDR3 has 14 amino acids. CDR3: CASSSDRGLNEQYF. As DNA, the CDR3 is TGTGCCAGCAGCTCCGACAGGGGGTTAAACGAGCAGTACTTC.

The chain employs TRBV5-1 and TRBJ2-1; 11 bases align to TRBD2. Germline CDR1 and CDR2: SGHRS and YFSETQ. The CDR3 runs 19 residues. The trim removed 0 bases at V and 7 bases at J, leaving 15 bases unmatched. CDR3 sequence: CASSLGATSGIFGANEQFF. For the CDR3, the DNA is TGCGCCAGCAGCTTGGGTGCGACTAGCGGGATATTTGGTGCGAATGAGCAGTTCTTC.

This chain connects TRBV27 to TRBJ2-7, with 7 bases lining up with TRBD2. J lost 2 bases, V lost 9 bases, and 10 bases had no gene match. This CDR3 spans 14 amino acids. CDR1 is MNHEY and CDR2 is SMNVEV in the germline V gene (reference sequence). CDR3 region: CARVGGSEAYEQYF. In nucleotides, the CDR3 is TGTGCCAGGGTCGGCGGGAGTGAAGCCTACGAGCAGTACTTC.

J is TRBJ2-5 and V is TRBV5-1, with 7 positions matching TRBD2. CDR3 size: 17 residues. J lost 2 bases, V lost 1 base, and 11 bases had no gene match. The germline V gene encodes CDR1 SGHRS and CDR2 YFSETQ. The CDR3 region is CASSLFAGGGKQETQYF. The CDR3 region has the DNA TGCGCCAGCAGCTTGTTTGCTGGGGGGGGGAAACAAGAGACCCAGTACTTC.

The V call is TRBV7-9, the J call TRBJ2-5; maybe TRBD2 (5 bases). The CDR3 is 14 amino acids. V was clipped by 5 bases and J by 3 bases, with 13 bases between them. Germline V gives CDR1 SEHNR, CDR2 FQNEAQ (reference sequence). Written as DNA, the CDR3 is TGTGCCAGCAGCACATCACTAGAAAAAGAGACCCAGTACTTC. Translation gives CASSTSLEKETQYF.

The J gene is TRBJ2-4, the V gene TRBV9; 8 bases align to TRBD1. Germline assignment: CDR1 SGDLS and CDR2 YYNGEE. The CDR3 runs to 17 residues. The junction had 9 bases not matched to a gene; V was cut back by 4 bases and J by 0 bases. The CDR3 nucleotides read TGTGCCAGCAGCCCCCGACAGGGGAAAGAAGCCAAAAACATTCAGTACTTC. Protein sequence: CASSPRQGKEAKNIQYF.

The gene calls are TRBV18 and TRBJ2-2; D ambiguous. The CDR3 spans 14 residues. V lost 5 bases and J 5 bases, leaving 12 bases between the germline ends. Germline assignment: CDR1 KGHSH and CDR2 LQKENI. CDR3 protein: CASSDLDGTGELFF. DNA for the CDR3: TGTGCCAGCTCAGACCTGGATGGAACCGGGGAGCTGTTTTTT.

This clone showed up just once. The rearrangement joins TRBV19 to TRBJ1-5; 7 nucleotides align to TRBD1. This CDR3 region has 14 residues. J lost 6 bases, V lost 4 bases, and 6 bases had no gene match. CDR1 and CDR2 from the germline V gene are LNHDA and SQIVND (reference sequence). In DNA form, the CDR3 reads TGTGCCAGTAGTACGACAGGGTGGTTTCAGCCCCAGCATTTT. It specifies CASSTTGWFQPQHF.

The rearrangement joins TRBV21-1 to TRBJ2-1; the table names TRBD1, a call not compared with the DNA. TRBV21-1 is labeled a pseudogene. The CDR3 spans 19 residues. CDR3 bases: TGTGCCAGCAGCAAAGGAGGGTTGTACAGGGAGAGCTCCTACAATGAGCAGTTCTTC. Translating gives CASSKGGLYRESSYNEQFF.

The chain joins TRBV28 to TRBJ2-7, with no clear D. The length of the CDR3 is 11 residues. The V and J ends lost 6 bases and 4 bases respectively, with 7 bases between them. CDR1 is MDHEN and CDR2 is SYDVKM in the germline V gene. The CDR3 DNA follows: TGTGCCAGCAGGAACCCGTACGAGCAGTACTTC. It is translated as CASRNPYEQYF.

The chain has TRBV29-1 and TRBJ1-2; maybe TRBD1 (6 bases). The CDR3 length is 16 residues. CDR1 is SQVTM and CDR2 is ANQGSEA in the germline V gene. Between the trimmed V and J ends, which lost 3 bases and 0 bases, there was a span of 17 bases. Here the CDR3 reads CSVDGGQPWANYGYTF. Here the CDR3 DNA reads TGCAGCGTTGATGGGGGCCAACCCTGGGCTAACTATGGCTACACCTTC.

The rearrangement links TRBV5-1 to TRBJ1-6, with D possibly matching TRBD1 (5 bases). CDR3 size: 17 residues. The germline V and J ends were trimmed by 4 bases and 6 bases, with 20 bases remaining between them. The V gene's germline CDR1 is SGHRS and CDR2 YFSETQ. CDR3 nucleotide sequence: TGCGCCAGCAGCCCCGGGGGAGGGGCTCACCTTAATTCACCCCTCCACTTT. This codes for CASSPGGGAHLNSPLHF.

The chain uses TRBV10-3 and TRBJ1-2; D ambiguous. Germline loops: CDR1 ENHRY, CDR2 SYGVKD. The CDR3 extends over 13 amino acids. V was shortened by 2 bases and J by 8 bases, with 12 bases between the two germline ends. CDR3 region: CAISEEELRGYTF. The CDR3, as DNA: TGTGCCATCAGTGAGGAGGAGTTACGGGGCTACACCTTC.

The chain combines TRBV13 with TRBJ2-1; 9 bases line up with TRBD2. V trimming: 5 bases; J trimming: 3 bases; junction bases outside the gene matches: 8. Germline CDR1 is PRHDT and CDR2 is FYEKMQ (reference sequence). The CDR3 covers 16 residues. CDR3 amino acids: CASSEKAGGVYNEQFF. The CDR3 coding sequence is TGTGCCAGCAGCGAAAAGGCGGGAGGGGTCTACAATGAGCAGTTCTTC. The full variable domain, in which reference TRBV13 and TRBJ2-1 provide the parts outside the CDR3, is AAGVIQSPRHLIKEKRETATLKCYPIPRHDTVYWYQQGPGQDPQFLISFYEKMQSDKGSIPDRFSAQQFSDYHSELNMSSLELGDSALYFCASSEKAGGVYNEQFFGPGTRLTVL.

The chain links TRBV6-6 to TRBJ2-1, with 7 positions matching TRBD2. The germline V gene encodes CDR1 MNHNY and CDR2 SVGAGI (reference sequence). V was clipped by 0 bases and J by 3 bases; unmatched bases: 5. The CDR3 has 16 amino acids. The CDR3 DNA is TGTGCCAGCAGTTACTCGACTAGCAGAAACTACAATGAGCAGTTCTTC. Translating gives CASSYSTSRNYNEQFF.

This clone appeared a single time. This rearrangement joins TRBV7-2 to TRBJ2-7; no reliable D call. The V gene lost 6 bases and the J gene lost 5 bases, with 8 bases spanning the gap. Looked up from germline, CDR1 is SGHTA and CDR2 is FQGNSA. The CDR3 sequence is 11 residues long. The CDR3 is CASSPLDEQYF. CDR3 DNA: TGTGCCAGCAGTCCGCTCGACGAGCAGTACTTC.

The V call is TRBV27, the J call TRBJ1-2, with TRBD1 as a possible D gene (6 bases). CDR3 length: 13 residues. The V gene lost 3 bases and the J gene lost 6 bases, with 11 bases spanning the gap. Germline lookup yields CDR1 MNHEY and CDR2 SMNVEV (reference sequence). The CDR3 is CASSFWGANGYTF. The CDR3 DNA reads TGTGCCAGCAGTTTCTGGGGGGCTAATGGCTACACCTTC.

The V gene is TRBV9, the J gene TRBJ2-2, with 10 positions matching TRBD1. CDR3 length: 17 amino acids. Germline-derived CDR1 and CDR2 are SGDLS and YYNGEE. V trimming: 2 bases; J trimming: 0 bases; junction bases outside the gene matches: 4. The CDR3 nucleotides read TGTGCCAGCAGCGTTTCGGGACAGGGGCCGAACACCGGGGAGCTGTTTTTT. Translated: CASSVSGQGPNTGELFF.

CDR3 amino acids: CASSVGGYGYTF. The CDR3 coding sequence is TGTGCCAGCAGTGTCGGGGGCTATGGCTACACCTTC. The chain joins TRBV12-3 or TRBV12-4 to TRBJ1-2, with a possible D match to TRBD1 (5 bases). There are 12 residues in the CDR3. The V end lost 5 bases, the J end lost 4 bases, and 8 bases lay between the germline ends.

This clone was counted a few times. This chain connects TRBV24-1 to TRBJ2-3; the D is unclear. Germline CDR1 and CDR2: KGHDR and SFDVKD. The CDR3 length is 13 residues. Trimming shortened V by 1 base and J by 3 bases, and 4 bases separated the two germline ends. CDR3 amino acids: CATSDFGTDTQYF. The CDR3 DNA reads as TGTGCCACCAGTGATTTTGGGACAGATACGCAGTATTTT.

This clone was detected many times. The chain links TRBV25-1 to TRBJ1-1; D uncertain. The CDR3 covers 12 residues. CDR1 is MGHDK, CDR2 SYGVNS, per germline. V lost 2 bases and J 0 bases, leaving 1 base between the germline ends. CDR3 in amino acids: CASSEMNTEAFF. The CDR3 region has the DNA TGTGCCAGCAGTGAAATGAACACTGAAGCTTTCTTT.

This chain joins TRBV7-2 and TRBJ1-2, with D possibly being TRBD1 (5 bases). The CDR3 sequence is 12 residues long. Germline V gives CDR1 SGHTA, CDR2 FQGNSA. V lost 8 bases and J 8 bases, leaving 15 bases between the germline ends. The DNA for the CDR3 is TGTGCCAGCGACCCGGGGGAATGGGGCTACACCTTC. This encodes CASDPGEWGYTF.

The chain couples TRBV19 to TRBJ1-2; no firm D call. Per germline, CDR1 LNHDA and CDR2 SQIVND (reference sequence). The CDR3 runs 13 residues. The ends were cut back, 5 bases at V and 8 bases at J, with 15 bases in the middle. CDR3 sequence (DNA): TGTGCCAGTAGTTTCGGACCGACCCAGGGCTACACCTTC. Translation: CASSFGPTQGYTF.

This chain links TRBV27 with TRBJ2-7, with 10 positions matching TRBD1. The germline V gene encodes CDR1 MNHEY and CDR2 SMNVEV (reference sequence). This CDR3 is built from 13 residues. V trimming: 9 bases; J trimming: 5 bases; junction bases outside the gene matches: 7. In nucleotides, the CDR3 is TGTGCCAGTTCCCGGGACAGGGGTGACGAGCAGTACTTC. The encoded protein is CASSRDRGDEQYF.

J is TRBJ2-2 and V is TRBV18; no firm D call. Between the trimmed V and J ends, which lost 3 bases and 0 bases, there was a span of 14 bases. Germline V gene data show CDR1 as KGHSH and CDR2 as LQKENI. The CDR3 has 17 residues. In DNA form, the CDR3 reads TGTGCCAGCTCACCCCGGGTCTTCCCAACGAACACCGGGGAGCTGTTTTTT. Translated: CASSPRVFPTNTGELFF.